Listed here is a single T cell receptor beta chain. The antigen remains unidentified. The sample originates from a study of OX40 agonist ivuxolimab in advanced cancers. Study conclusions and caveats: Among patients with partial responses at 0.1-3.0 mg/kg, clonal expansion was among the lowest.

Profiled with immunoSEQ multiplex PCR; TCRdb holds only in-frame clones, not every one. The sample includes under 100,000 clones, 83% of them seen just once. The CDR3 spans 16 residues. Germline lookup yields CDR1 GTSNPN and CDR2 SVGIG (reference sequence). V lost 3 bases, J lost 4 bases, and 19 bases lay in between. The V gene is TRBV30, the J gene TRBJ2-1; D perhaps matches TRBD2 (5 bases). This TCR was sampled from an adult with an advanced solid tumor such as melanoma, head and neck, liver or kidney cancer. The material sequenced was CD4+ or CD8+ T cells sorted from blood, taken in a trial of the OX40 agonist ivuxolimab. The CDR3 is CAWRSSGLNVYNEQFF. The DNA of the CDR3 is TGTGCCTGGAGGTCGAGCGGACTGAATGTATACAATGAGCAGTTCTTC.